The clone carrying this T cell receptor beta chain was found once. V was trimmed by 0 bases and J by 6 bases, leaving 15 bases between them. This CDR3 has 15 amino acids. Germline loops: CDR1 SGDLS, CDR2 YYNGEE. As originally analysed: Reference gene primer amplification in the assay estimated nucleated cell counts. Repertoires were generated with immunoSEQ multiplex PCR, while TCRdb's copy carries only in-frame clones and drops some. That table supplies the V and J calls and clone size; D and trimming were determined from the DNA. The sample shows fewer than 250,000 clones, about four fifths of them seen only once. This specimen belongs to a study of blood T cell repertoires in COVID-19. Study as a whole: Donors in the United States, Italy and Spain gave samples during acute or convalescent COVID-19. PBMCs, B-cell-depleted T cells, or T cells were the source of the cDNA or gDNA that made up the material.

Sequencing input: peripheral blood. This chain connects TRBV9 to TRBJ1-1; D is ambiguous. This clonotype originated in a man aged 50 to 60 with acute or convalescent COVID-19. DNA of the CDR3: TGTGCCAGCAGCGTAGCCGGGCCCATGGAGGCTGAAGCTTTCTTT. The encoded protein is CASSVAGPMEAEAFF.